The 6 T cell receptor beta chains below come from one sample, sequenced in a study of molecular identifiers for immune sequencing clone quantification. Via MiXCR, TCRdb re-called the PCR reads, giving one row per CDR3 protein. Altogether about 640,000 distinct CDR3 sequences are present, 20% being singletons, with the ten largest covering about 0.9%. The sequenced sample consisted of naive CD8+ T cells from blood, with Jurkat cell RNA spiked in. Sample subset: FACS-sorted CD8+CD4-CCR7+CD45RA+ naive T cells. All receptors derive from a human donor in good health. Some libraries in this study had Jurkat cell RNA spiked in.

This clonotype was counted at least ten times. This chain joins TRBV7-2 and TRBJ2-1, with D perhaps TRBD1 or TRBD2 (5 bases each). V dropped 0 bases and J dropped 6 bases, with 18 bases sitting between them. CDR1 is SGHTA, CDR2 FQGNSA, per germline. This CDR3 spans 17 amino acids. The CDR3 spells CASSLAYFIPGPNEQFF. The CDR3 DNA sequence: TGTGCCAGCAGCTTAGCGTATTTCATTCCGGGGCCCAATGAGCAGTTCTTC.

About this clonotype: One base away lies a much larger clone, so this may be a sequencing read error. The chain joins TRBV6-5 to TRBJ1-5; 7 bases are shared with TRBD1. The CDR3 extends over 14 amino acids. Germline V gives CDR1 MNHEY, CDR2 SVGAGI. The CDR3 region is CDSSYGTANQPQHF. DNA of the CDR3: TGTGACAGCAGTTATGGGACAGCAAATCAGCCCCAGCATTTT.

In this sample, this clonotype turned up many times. This rearrangement joins TRBV11-2 to TRBJ1-2, with a weak D call TRBD1 (5 bases). The CDR3 consists of 15 residues. The germline gives CDR1 SGHAT, CDR2 FQNNGV. The V end lost 1 base, the J end lost 3 bases, and 12 bases lay between the germline ends. This chain's CDR3 is CASSLALAGDYGYTF. In DNA form, the CDR3 reads TGTGCCAGCAGCTTAGCTTTAGCGGGGGACTATGGCTACACCTTC. Full variable domain (rest looked up from reference TRBV11-2 and TRBJ1-2): EAGVAQSPRYKIIEKRQSVAFWCNPISGHATLYWYQQILGQGPKLLIQFQNNGVVDDSQLPKDRFSAERLKGVDSTLKIQPAKLEDSAVYLCASSLALAGDYGYTFGSGTRLTVV.

This clonotype was counted many times. The CDR3 region has the DNA TGTGCCAGCAGTTACTCCGGTAGGGAAGCTTTCTTT. Residues: CASSYSGREAFF. The V call is TRBV6-5, the J call TRBJ1-1; D gene unclear. V lost 0 bases, J lost 8 bases, and 7 bases lay in between. CDR1 is MNHEY and CDR2 is SVGAGI in the germline V gene. The CDR3 spans 12 residues.

This chain uses TRBV7-9 with TRBJ1-1, with no clear D. The V end was cut by 4 bases, the J end by 0 bases, with 18 bases between. The CDR3 is 17 residues long. Germline loops: CDR1 SEHNR, CDR2 FQNEAQ (reference sequence). CDR3 sequence: CASSSPTQRVVNTEAFF. CDR3 bases: TGTGCCAGCAGCTCCCCGACACAAAGAGTGGTGAACACTGAAGCTTTCTTT. The full variable domain, rest sourced from reference TRBV7-9 and TRBJ1-1, is DTGVSQNPRHKITKRGQNVTFRCDPISEHNRLYWYRQTLGQGPEFLTYFQNEAQLEKSRLLSDRFSAERPKGSFSTLEIQRTEQGDSAMYLCASSSPTQRVVNTEAFFGQGTRLTVV.

Remarks on this clonotype: A much bigger clone sits one base away, suggesting this may be a read error. V gene TRBV9 combines with J gene TRBJ1-1, with D perhaps matching TRBD1 (6 bases). Germline lookup yields CDR1 SGDLS and CDR2 YYNGEE. The CDR3 runs to 14 residues. Here the CDR3 reads CASSVAGGGTEDFF. CDR3 DNA sequence: TGTGCCAGCAGCGTAGCTGGTGGGGGCACTGAAGATTTCTTT.